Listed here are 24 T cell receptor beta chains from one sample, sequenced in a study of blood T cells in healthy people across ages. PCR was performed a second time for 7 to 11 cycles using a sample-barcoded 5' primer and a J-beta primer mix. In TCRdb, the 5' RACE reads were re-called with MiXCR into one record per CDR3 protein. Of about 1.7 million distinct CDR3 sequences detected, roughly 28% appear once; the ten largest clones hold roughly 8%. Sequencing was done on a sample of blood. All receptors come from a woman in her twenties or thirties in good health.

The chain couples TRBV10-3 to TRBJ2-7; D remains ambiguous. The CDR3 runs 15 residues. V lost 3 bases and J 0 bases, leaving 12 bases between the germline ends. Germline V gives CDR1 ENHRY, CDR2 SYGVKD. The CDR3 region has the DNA TGTGCCATCAGTGATTCTCTTTCGACCTCCTACGAGCAGTACTTC. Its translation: CAISDSLSTSYEQYF.

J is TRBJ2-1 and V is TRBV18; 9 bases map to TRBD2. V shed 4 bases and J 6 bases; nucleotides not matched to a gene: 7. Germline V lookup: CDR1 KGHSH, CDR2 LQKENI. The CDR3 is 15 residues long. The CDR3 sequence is CASSRFSGRGNEQFF. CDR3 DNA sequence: TGTGCCAGCTCACGGTTTAGCGGGAGAGGCAATGAGCAGTTCTTC.

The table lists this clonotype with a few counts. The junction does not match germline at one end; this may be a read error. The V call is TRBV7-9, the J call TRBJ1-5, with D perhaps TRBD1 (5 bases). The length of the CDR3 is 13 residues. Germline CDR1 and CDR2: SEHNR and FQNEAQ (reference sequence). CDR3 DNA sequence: TGTGCCGGCAGCCCGGGGGGCAATCAGCCCCAGCATTTT. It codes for CAGSPGGNQPQHF.

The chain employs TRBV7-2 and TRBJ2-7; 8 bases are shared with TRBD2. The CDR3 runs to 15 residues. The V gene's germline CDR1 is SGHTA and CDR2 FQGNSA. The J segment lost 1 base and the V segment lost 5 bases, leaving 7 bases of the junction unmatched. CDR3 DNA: TGTGCCAGCAGCAAAGCGGGAGCGGTATCCTACGAGCAGTACTTC. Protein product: CASSKAGAVSYEQYF.

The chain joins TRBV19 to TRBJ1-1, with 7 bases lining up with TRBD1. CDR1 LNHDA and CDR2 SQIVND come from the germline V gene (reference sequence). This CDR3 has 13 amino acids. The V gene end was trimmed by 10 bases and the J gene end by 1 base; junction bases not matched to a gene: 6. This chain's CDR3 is CATERDRNTEAFF. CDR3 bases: TGTGCCACGGAGAGGGACAGGAACACTGAAGCTTTCTTT.

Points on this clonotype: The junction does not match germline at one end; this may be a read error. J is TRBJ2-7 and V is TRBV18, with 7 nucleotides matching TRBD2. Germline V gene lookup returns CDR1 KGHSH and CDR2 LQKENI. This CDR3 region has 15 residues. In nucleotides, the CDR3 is TGTACCAGCTCGCCCTCCCAGGCGCGGGAGTTCGAGCAGTACTTC. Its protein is CTSSPSQAREFEQYF.

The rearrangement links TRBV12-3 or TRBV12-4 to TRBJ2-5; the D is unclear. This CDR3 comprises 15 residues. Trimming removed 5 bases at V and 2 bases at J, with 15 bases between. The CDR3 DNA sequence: TGTGCCAGCAGTACCGGGCCCCTCGGGCAAGAGACCCAGTACTTC. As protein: CASSTGPLGQETQYF.

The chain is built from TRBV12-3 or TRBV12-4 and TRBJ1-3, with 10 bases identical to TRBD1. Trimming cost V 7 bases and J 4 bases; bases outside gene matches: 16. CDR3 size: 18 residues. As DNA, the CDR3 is TGTGCCAGCATTCCCCGCCTCCCCGGGACAGGGGACGGAAACACCATATATTTT. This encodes CASIPRLPGTGDGNTIYF.

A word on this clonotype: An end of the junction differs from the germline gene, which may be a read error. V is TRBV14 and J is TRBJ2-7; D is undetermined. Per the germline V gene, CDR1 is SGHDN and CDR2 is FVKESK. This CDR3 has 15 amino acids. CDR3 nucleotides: TGTGCCAGCAGCGAAGCGCCCAAGAGCTCCTACAAGCAGTACTTC. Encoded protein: CASSEAPKSSYKQYF.

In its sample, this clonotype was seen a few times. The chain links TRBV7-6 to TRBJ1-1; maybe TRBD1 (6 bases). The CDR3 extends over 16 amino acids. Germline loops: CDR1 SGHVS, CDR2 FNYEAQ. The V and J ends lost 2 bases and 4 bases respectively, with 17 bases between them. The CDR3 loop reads CASSLNRGGGSTEAFF. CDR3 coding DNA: TGTGCCAGCAGCTTAAATCGAGGGGGGGGGAGCACTGAAGCTTTCTTT.

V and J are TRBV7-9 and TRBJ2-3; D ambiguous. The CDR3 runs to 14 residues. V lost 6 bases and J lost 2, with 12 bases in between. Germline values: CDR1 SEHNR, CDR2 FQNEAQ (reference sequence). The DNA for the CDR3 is TGTGCCAGCAGGTCCCTAGTGATCACAGATACGCAGTATTTT. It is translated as CASRSLVITDTQYF.

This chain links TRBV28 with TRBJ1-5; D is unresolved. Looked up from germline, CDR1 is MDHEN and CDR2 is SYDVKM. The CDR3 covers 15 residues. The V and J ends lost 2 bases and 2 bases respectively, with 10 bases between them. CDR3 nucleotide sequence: TGTGCCAGCAGTTTACGCAGGATCGGCAATCAGCCCCAGCATTTT. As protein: CASSLRRIGNQPQHF.

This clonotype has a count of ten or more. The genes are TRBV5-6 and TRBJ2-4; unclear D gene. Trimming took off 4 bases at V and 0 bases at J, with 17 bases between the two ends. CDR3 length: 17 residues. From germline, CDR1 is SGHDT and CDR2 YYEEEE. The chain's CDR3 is CASSLLRLEPAKNIQYF. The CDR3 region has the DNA TGTGCCAGCAGCCTCCTTCGGTTAGAGCCAGCCAAAAACATTCAGTACTTC.

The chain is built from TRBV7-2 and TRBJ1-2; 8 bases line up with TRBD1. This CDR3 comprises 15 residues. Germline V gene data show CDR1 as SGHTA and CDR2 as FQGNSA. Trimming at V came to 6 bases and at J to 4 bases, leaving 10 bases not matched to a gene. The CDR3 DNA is TGTGCCAGCAGTACTGACAGGGGCGGCGGCTATGGCTACACCTTC. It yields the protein CASSTDRGGGYGYTF.

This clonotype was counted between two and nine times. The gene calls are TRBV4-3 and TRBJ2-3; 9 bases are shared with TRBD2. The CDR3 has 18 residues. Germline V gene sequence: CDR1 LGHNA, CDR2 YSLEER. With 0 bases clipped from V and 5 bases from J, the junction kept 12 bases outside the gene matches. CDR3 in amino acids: CASSQDGTSTLRGDTQYF. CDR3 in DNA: TGCGCCAGCAGCCAAGATGGGACTAGCACCTTAAGGGGAGATACGCAGTATTTT.

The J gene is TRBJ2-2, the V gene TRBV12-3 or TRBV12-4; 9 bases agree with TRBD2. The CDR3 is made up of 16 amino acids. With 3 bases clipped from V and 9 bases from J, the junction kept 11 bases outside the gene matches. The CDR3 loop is CASSFGSSGGNRELFF. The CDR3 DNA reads TGTGCCAGCAGTTTTGGTTCAAGCGGGGGGAACCGGGAGCTGTTTTTT.

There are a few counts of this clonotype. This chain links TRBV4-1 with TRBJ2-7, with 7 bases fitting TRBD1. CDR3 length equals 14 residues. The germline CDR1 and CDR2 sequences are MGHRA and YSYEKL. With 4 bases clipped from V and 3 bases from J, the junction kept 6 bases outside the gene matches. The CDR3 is CASSPTWDSYEQYF. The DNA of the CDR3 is TGCGCCAGCAGCCCAACCTGGGACAGCTACGAGCAGTACTTC.

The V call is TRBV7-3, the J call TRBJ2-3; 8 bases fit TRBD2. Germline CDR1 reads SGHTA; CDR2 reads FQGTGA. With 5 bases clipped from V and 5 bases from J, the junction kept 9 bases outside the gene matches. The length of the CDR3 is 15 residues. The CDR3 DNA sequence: TGTGCCAGCAGCACCGGGACTAGTCGTCAAGATACGCAGTATTTT. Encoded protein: CASSTGTSRQDTQYF.

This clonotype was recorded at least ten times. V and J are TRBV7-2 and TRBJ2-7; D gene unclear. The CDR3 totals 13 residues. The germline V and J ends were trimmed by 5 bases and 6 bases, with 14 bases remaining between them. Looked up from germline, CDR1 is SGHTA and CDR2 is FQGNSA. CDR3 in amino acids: CASSISGSIEQYF. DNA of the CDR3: TGTGCCAGCAGCATCTCTGGCAGTATCGAGCAGTACTTC.

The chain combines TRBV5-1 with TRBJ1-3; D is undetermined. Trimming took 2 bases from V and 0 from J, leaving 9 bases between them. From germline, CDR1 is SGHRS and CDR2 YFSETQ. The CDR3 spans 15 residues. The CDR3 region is CASSLRINSGNTIYF. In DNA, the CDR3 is TGCGCCAGCAGCTTACGAATTAACTCTGGAAACACCATATATTTT. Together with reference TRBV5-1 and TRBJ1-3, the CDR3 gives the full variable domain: KAGVTQTPRYLIKTRGQQVTLSCSPISGHRSVSWYQQTPGQGLQFLFEYFSETQRNKGNFPGRFSGRQFSNSRSEMNVSTLELGDSALYLCASSLRINSGNTIYFGEGSWLTVV.

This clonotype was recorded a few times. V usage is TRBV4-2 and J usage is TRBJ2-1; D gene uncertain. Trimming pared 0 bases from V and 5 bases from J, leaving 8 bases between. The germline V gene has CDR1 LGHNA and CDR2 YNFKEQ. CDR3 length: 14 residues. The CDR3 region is CASSQEGPNNEQFF. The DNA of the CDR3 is TGTGCCAGCAGCCAAGAAGGTCCTAACAATGAGCAGTTCTTC.

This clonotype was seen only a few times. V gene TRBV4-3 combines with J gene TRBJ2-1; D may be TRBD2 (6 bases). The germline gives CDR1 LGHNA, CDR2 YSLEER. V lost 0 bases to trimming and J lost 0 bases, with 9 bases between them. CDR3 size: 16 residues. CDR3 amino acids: CASSQDYGSSYNEQFF. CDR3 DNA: TGCGCCAGCAGCCAAGATTACGGGAGCTCCTACAATGAGCAGTTCTTC.

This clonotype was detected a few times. The CDR3 loop reads CASGPRLLAEAFF. CDR3 nucleotides: TGTGCTAGTGGCCCTCGACTTCTTGCTGAAGCTTTCTTT. V is TRBV12-5 and J is TRBJ1-1, with D uncertain. Trimming took 6 bases from V and 6 from J, leaving 14 bases between them. CDR3 size: 13 residues. The germline V gene encodes CDR1 LGHNT and CDR2 FRNRAP.

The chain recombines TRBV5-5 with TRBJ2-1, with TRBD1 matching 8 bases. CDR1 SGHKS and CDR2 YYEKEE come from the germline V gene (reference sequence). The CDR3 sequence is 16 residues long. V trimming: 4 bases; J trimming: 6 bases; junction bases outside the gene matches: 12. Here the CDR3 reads CASSRQTGDITNEQFF. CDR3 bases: TGTGCCAGCAGCCGCCAGACAGGGGACATCACCAATGAGCAGTTCTTC.